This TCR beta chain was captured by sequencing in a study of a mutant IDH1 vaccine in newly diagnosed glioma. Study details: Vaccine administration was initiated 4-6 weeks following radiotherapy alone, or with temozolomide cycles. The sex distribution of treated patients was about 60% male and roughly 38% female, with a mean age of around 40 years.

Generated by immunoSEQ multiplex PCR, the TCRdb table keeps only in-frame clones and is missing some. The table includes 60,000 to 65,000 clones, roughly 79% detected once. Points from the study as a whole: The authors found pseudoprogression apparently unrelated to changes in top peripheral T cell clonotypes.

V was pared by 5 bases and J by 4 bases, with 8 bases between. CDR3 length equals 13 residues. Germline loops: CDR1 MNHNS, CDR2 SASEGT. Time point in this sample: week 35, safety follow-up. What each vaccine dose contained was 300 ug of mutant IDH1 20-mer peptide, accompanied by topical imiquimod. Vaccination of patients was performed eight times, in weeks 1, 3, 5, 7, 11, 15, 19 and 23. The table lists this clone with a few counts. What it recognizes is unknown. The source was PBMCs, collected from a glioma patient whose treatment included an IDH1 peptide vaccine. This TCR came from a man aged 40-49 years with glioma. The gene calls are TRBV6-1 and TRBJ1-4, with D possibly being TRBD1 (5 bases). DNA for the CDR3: TGTGCCAGCAGTTCGGGGGTTAATGAAAAACTGTTTTTT. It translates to CASSSGVNEKLFF.